What follows is one T cell receptor (beta chain) and its context. This record comes from a study of cytomegalovirus exposure and HLA in healthy donors. V gave up 4 bases and J gave up 4 bases, with 12 bases separating them. The CDR3 is made up of 14 amino acids. The V gene's germline CDR1 is SGHNT and CDR2 YYREEE (reference sequence). The PCR employed 60 Vbeta primers together with 13 Jbeta primers. Here immunoSEQ multiplex PCR was the method, and the copy in TCRdb shows in-frame clones only, minus some. The sample has over 80,000 clones; 81% are singletons. Donors likely had unrecorded immune exposures despite being nominally healthy when sampled.

The material sequenced was PBMCs. The sequence came from a man in his forties or fifties in good health and CMV-seropositive. The chain links TRBV5-4 to TRBJ2-1; D is possibly TRBD1 (6 bases). The CDR3 nucleotides are TGTGCCAGCAGCGCCGGGACATTTTACAATGAGCAGTTCTTC. It translates to CASSAGTFYNEQFF.